This TCR beta chain was observed in a study of cytomegalovirus exposure and HLA in healthy donors. The PCR used 60 Vbeta and 13 Jbeta primers. Here immunoSEQ multiplex PCR was the method, and the copy in TCRdb shows in-frame clones only, minus some. The sample holds about 80,000 clones, under 80% seen once. The CDR3 is 16 amino acids. The germline V gene has CDR1 SGHNT and CDR2 YYREEE (reference sequence). This clone has a handful of counts. This chain uses TRBV5-4 with TRBJ2-5, with D maybe TRBD2 (6 bases). The closer fit of TRBJ2-7 to the DNA end suggests the J call may be wrong. The source is a human donor in good health. Sequencing used PBMCs. This chain's CDR3 is CASSLESSGQPYEQYF. CDR3 sequence (DNA): TGTGCCAGCAGCTTAGAGTCAAGCGGGCAACCCTACGAGCAGTACTTC.